The clone carrying this T cell receptor beta chain has a handful of counts. The data belong to a study of patients and donors after allogeneic stem cell transplantation. TCRdb recomputed calls from the RT-PCR reads with MiXCR, one row per CDR3 protein. The data contain around 23,000 distinct CDR3 sequences, about 42% of them singletons. The sample comprised blood, either unsorted or a sorted T cell fraction (not recorded which). The origin of this receptor is a human donor who was either an allogeneic HSCT recipient or a stem cell or donor lymphocyte infusion donor (not recorded which). It is not recorded whose cells these are; they may come from a transplant donor.

CDR3 residues: CASSYWGQGYGYTF. The CDR3 DNA sequence: TGTGCCAGCAGTTACTGGGGACAGGGGTATGGCTACACCTTC. The gene calls are TRBV6-5 and TRBJ1-2; 10 nucleotides agree with TRBD1. Germline V gene data show CDR1 as MNHEY and CDR2 as SVGAGI. This CDR3 region has 14 residues. V shed 1 base and J 5 bases; nucleotides not matched to a gene: 1.